This TCR beta chain was obtained from a study of blood T cell repertoires in COVID-19. Recovery among Cohort 3 donors was established by two negative PCRs, clearance, or symptom resolution. Using immunoSEQ multiplex PCR, the repertoire was profiled, and TCRdb retains in-frame clones only, with some absent. The table includes about 220,000 clones, roughly nine tenths detected once. J was trimmed by 7 bases and V by 0 bases; bases with no gene match: 9. The CDR3 is made up of 16 amino acids. Germline loops: CDR1 SGDLS, CDR2 YYNGEE. This receptor was taken from a woman in her 30s who had recovered from COVID-19. The sequenced sample consisted of PBMCs or T cells enriched from blood (not recorded which). The J gene is TRBJ2-1, the V gene TRBV9; 8 nucleotides align to TRBD2. CDR3 sequence: CASSVVVGGARNEQFF. CDR3 DNA: TGTGCCAGCAGCGTAGTGGTCGGGGGGGCCCGGAATGAGCAGTTCTTC. Variable domain in full (rest from reference TRBV9 and TRBJ2-1): DSGVTQTPKHLITATGQRVTLRCSPRSGDLSVYWYQQSLDQGLQFLIQYYNGEERAKGNILERFSAQQFPDLHSELNLSSLELGDSALYFCASSVVVGGARNEQFFGPGTRLTVL.